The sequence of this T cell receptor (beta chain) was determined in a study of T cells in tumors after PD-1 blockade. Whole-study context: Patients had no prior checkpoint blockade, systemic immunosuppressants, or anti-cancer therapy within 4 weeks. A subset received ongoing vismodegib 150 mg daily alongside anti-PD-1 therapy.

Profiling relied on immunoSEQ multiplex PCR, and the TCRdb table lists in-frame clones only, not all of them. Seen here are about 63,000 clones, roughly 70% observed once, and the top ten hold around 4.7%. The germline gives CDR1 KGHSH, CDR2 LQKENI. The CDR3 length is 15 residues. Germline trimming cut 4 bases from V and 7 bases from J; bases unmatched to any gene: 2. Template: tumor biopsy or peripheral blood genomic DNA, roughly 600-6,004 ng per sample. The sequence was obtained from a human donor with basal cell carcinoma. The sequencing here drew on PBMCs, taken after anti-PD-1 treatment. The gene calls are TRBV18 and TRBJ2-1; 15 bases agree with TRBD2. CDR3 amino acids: CASSRGLAGGNEQFF. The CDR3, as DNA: TGTGCCAGCTCACGAGGACTAGCGGGGGGGAATGAGCAGTTCTTC.